The T cell receptor (beta chain) under discussion was sequenced for a study of cytomegalovirus exposure and HLA in healthy donors. Study as a whole: Earlier sequencing of around 190 million T cells yielded 100 million to 120 million unique TCR beta sequences.

This CDR3 spans 13 amino acids. Germline V lookup: CDR1 SQVTM, CDR2 ANQGSEA. Trimming stripped 0 bases from V and 3 bases from J, with 8 bases between. Study outcomes and limitations: Reportedly, cytomegalovirus status was diagnosed with high sensitivity and specificity. It was likely that a cluster of highly shared sequence variants was a sequencing artifact.

Remarks on this clone: The antigen is not known.

The PCR contained 60 Vbeta and 13 Jbeta primers. Produced via immunoSEQ multiplex PCR; TCRdb's table is partial and in-frame only. The repertoire holds roughly 100,000 clones, with roughly 60% as singletons. J is TRBJ1-2 and V is TRBV29-1; no firm D call. This TCR derives from a human donor in good health. The material sequenced was PBMCs. The CDR3 reads CSVEDRGHYGYTF. CDR3 in DNA: TGCAGCGTTGAAGATCGAGGTCACTATGGCTACACCTTC.